This T cell receptor beta chain is drawn from a study of identical twins. General study points: Researchers reported weaker excess twin sharing in beta out-of-frame sequences. Insertions were fewer in abundant cord blood beta clonotypes, whereas memory repertoires showed none of this pattern.

This clonotype has a count of ten or more. The antigen is unknown. V shed 1 base and J shed 6 bases, with 3 bases lying between them. This CDR3 is 12 amino acids long. Template switching created a universal primer site, and the cDNA included unique molecular identifiers. One entry per CDR3 protein, called by TCRdb with MiXCR from the 5' RACE reads. Here the sample spans 550,000 to 800,000 distinct CDR3 sequences, 7.1% being singletons. The sample was also linked to a second study, of yellow fever vaccine responses in identical twins. Per that study: On the reported evidence, twins' vaccine T cell responses seemed partly convergent and partly personalized.

The sample taken for sequencing was PBMCs. The clonotype was recovered from a young woman in good health. The V call is TRBV12-3 or TRBV12-4, the J call TRBJ1-4, with unresolved D. CDR3 in amino acids: CASSLVYEKLFF. In DNA, the CDR3 is TGTGCCAGCAGTTTAGTTTATGAAAAACTGTTTTTT.